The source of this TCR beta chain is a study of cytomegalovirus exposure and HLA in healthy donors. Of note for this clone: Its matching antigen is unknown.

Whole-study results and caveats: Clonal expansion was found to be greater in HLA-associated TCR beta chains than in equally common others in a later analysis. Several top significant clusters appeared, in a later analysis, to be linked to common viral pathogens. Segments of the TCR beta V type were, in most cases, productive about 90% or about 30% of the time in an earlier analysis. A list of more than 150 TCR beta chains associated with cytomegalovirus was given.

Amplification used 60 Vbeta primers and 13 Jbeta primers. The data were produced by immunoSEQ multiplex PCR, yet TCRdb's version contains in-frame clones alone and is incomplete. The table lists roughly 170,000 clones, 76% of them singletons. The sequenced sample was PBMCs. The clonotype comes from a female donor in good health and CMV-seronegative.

CDR3 protein: CASSPVGTGNSPLHF. The DNA of the CDR3 is TGTGCCAGCTCACCAGTGGGGACAGGGAATTCACCCCTCCACTTT. The gene calls are TRBV18 and TRBJ1-6; TRBD1 matches at 9 bases. Germline CDR1 KGHSH, CDR2 LQKENI. CDR3 size: 15 residues. V dropped 2 bases and J dropped 7; count of bases not matched to a gene: 3.